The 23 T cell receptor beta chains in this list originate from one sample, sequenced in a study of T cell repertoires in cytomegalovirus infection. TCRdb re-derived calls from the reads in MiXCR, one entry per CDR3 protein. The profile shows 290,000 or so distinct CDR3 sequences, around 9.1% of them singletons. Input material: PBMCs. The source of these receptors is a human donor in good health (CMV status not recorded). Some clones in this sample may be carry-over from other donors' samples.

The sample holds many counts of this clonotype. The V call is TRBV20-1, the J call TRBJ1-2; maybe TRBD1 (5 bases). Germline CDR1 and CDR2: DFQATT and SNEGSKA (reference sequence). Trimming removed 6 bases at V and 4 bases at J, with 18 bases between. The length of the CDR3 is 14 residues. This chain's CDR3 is CSAPWGGEGYGYTF. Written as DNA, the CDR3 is TGCAGTGCCCCCTGGGGAGGGGAGGGCTATGGCTACACCTTC.

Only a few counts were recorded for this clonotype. In nucleotides, the CDR3 is TGTGCCAGCAGTTACTCGGGGGGTAGCCCGCGCGATGAGCAGTTCTTC. It yields the protein CASSYSGGSPRDEQFF. This chain connects TRBV6-5 to TRBJ2-1, with D perhaps matching TRBD2 (6 bases). Between the trimmed V and J ends, which lost 0 bases and 8 bases, there was a span of 17 bases. CDR1 is MNHEY, CDR2 SVGAGI, per germline. The CDR3 spans 16 residues.

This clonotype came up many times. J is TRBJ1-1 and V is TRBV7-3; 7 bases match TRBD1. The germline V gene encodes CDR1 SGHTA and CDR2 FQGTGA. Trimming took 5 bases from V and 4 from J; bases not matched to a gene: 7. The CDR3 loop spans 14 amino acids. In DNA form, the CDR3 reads TGTGCCAGCAGCGTGACAGGGCCGGGCACTGAAGCTTTCTTT. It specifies CASSVTGPGTEAFF. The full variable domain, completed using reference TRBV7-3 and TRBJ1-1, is GAGVSQTPSNKVTEKGKYVELRCDPISGHTALYWYRQSLGQGPEFLIYFQGTGAADDSGLPNDRFFAVRPEGSVSTLKIQRTERGDSAVYLCASSVTGPGTEAFFGQGTRLTVV.

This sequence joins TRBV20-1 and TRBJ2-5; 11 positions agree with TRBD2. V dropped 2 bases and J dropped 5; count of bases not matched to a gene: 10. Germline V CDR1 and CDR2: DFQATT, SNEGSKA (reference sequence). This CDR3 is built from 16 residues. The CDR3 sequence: CSARSPLAGGRETQYF. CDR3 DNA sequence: TGCAGTGCTAGATCGCCTTTAGCGGGGGGGCGCGAGACCCAGTACTTC.

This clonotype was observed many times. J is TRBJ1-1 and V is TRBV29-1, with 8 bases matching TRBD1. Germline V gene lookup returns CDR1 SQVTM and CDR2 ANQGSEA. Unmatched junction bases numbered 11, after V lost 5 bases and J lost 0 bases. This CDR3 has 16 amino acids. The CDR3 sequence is CSVPTPDRVMNTEAFF. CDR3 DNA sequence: TGCAGCGTTCCTACCCCGGACAGGGTGATGAACACTGAAGCTTTCTTT.

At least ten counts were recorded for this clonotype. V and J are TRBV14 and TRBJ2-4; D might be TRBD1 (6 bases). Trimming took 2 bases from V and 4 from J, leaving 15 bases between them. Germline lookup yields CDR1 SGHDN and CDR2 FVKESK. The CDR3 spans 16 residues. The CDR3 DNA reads TGTGCCAGCAGCCAAAAAACTCGGACAGTAAAAAACATTCAGTACTTC. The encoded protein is CASSQKTRTVKNIQYF.

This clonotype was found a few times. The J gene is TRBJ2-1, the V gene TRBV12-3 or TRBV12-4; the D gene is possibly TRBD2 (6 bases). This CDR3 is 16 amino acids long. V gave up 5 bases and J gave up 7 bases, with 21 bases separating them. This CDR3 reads CASSRTTTPRGNEQFF. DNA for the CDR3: TGTGCCAGCAGTCGTACGACTACCCCCCGGGGGAATGAGCAGTTCTTC.

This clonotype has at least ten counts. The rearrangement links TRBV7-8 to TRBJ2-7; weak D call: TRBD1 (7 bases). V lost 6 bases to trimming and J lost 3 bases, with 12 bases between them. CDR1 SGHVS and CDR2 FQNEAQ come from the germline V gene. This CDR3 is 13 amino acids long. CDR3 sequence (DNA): TGTGCCAGCAGTCAGGGGGGCCTCTACGAGCAGTACGTC. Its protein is CASSQGGLYEQYV.

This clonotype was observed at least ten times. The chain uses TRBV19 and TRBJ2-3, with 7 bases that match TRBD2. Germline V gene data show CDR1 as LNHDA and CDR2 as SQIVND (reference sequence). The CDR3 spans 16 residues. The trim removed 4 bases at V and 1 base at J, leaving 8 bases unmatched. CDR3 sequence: CASSSSRGLGTDTQYF. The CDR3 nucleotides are TGTGCCAGTAGTAGCTCTAGAGGACTAGGCACAGATACGCAGTATTTT.

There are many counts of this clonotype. The CDR3 DNA follows: TGTGCCAGCAGCTTAAGTTCCGGGGAGACCCAGTACTTC. Translated: CASSLSSGETQYF. V usage is TRBV7-3 and J usage is TRBJ2-5; D remains ambiguous. The CDR3 is 13 amino acids. CDR1 is SGHTA and CDR2 is FQGTGA in the germline V gene. V was clipped by 1 base and J by 5 bases, with 8 bases between them.

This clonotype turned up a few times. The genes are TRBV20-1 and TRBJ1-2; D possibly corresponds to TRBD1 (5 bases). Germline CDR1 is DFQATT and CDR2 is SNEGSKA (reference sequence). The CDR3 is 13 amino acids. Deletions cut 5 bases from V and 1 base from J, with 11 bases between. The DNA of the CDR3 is TGCAGTGCTCCGACAGACTATAACTATGGCTACACCTTC. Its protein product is CSAPTDYNYGYTF.

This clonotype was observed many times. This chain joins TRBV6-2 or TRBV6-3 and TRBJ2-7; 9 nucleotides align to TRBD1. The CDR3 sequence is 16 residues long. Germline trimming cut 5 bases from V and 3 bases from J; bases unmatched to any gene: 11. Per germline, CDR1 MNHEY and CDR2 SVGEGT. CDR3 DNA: TGTGCCAGCAGTACAACGGGACAGGGAAAAATCTACGAGCAGTACGTC. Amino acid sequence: CASSTTGQGKIYEQYV.

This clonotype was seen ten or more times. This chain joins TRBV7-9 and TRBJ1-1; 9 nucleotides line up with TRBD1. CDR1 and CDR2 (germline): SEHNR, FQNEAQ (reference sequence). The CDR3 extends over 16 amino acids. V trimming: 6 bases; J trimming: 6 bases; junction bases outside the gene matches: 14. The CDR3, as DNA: TGTGCCAGCAGTCGACACGAGAGACAGGGGGTCTCTGAAGCTTTCTTT. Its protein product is CASSRHERQGVSEAFF.

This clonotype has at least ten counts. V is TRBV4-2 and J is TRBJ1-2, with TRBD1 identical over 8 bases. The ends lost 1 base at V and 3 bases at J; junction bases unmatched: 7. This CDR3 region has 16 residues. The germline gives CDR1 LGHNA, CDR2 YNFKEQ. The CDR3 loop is CASSQGVEQGDYGYTF. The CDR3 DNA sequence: TGTGCCAGCAGCCAAGGAGTCGAACAGGGGGACTATGGCTACACCTTC.

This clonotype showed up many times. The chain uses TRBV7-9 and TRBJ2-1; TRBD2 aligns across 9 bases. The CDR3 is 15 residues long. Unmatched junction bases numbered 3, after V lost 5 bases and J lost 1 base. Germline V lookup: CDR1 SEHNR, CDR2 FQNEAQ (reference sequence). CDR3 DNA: TGTGCCAGCAGCCCTAGCGGGGTTTCCTACAATGAGCAGTTCTTC. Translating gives CASSPSGVSYNEQFF. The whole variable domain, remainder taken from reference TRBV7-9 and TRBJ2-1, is DTGVSQNPRHKITKRGQNVTFRCDPISEHNRLYWYRQTLGQGPEFLTYFQNEAQLEKSRLLSDRFSAERPKGSFSTLEIQRTEQGDSAMYLCASSPSGVSYNEQFFGPGTRLTVL.

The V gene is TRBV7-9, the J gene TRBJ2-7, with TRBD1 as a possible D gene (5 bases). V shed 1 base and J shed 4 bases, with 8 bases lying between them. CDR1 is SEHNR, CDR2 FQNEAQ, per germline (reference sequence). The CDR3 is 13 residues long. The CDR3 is CASSLETAYEQYF. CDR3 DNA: TGTGCCAGCAGCTTAGAGACAGCTTACGAGCAGTACTTC.

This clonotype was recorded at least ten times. This chain's CDR3 is CSAPRGGGVSYEQYV. The CDR3 nucleotides read TGCAGTGCTCCCCGGGGCGGGGGAGTCTCCTACGAGCAGTACGTC. The chain joins TRBV20-1 to TRBJ2-7, with 7 bases that match TRBD2. CDR1 and CDR2 (germline): DFQATT, SNEGSKA (reference sequence). This CDR3 region has 15 residues. V shed 5 bases, J shed 0 bases, and the junction held 10 bases outside the gene matches.

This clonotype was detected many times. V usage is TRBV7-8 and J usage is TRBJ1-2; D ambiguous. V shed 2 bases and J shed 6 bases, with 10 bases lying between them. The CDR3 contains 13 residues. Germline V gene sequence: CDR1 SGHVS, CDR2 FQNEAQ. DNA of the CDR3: TGTGCCAGCAGCTTACCCGGACTGAATGGCTACACCTTC. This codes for CASSLPGLNGYTF.

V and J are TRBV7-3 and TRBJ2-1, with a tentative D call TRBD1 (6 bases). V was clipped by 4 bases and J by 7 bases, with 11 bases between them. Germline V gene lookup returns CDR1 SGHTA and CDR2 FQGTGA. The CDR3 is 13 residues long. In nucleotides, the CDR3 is TGTGCCAGCAGCTCACCTGACAGGAATGAGCAGTTCTTC. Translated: CASSSPDRNEQFF.

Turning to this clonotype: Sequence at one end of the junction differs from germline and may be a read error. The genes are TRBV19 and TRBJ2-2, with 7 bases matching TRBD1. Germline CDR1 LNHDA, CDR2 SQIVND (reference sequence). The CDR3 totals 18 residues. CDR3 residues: CASSMPGQTRVGTGELLF. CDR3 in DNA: TGTGCCAGTAGTATGCCGGGACAGACGAGAGTTGGCACCGGGGAGCTGTTATTT.

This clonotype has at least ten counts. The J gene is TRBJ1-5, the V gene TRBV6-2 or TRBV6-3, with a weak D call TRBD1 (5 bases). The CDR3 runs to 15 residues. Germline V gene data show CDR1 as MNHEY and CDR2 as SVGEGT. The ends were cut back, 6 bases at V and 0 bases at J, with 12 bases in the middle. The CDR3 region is CASRTDSYSNQPQHF. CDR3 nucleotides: TGTGCCAGCAGGACTGACAGTTATAGCAATCAGCCCCAGCATTTT.

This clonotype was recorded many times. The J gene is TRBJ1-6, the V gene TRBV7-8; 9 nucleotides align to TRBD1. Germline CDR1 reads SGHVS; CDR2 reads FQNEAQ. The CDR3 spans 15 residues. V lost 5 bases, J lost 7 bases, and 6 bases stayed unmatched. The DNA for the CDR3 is TGTGCCAGCAGCACAAGGACAGGGGCAAATTCACCCCTCCACTTT. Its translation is CASSTRTGANSPLHF.

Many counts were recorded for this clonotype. CDR3 nucleotide sequence: TGCAGCGTTACCTCCAATGAAAAACTGTTTTTT. Amino acid sequence: CSVTSNEKLFF. The rearrangement joins TRBV29-1 to TRBJ1-4; D remains unclear. This CDR3 region has 11 residues. Trimming left V 5 bases short and J 5 bases short, with 6 bases between. Germline-derived CDR1 and CDR2 are SQVTM and ANQGSEA.